These 21 T cell receptor beta chains share one sample of origin, sequenced in a study of STAT5B mutations in CD4+ large granular lymphocyte leukemia. Profiling relied on immunoSEQ multiplex PCR, and the TCRdb table lists in-frame clones only, not all of them. Of some 34,000 clones listed, roughly 76% were seen once; the top ten hold approximately 4%. The source material was CD4+ T cells from blood buffy coats. These receptors originate from a human donor in good health.

This clone was seen just once. The V gene is TRBV5-1, the J gene TRBJ2-3, with 7 bases lining up with TRBD2. The CDR3 length is 16 residues. Trimming at V came to 0 bases and at J to 1 base, leaving 5 bases not matched to a gene. Looked up from germline, CDR1 is SGHRS and CDR2 is YFSETQ. The CDR3, as DNA: TGCGCCAGCAGCTTGGCCCCGGGAGGCCGCACAGATACGCAGTATTTT. This gives the protein CASSLAPGGRTDTQYF.

V and J are TRBV28 and TRBJ2-3; TRBD2 agrees at 12 bases. V gave up 6 bases and J gave up 4 bases; unmatched junction bases: 11. The CDR3 contains 17 residues. CDR1 and CDR2 (germline): MDHEN, SYDVKM. The CDR3 DNA sequence: TGTGCCAGCAGCTTGGGATTGACTAGCGGGAGCTCAGATACGCAGTATTTT. Encoded protein: CASSLGLTSGSSDTQYF. Full variable domain (rest looked up from reference TRBV28 and TRBJ2-3): DVKVTQSSRYLVKRTGEKVFLECVQDMDHENMFWYRQDPGLGLRLIYFSYDVKMKEKGDIPEGYSVSREKKERFSLILESASTNQTSMYLCASSLGLTSGSSDTQYFGPGTRLTVL.

This sequence joins TRBV10-3 and TRBJ2-1, with D tentatively TRBD1 (6 bases). This CDR3 has 19 residues. V was clipped by 4 bases and J by 0 bases, with 22 bases between them. Germline loops: CDR1 ENHRY, CDR2 SYGVKD. CDR3 loop: CAISGRTASSLSSYNEQFF. The CDR3 bases are TGTGCCATCAGTGGTAGGACAGCTTCCTCCCTAAGCTCCTACAATGAGCAGTTCTTC.

CDR3 protein: CASSNLYSETGNTIYF. The CDR3 DNA reads as TGTGCCAGCAGCAACCTATACAGTGAAACCGGAAACACCATATATTTT. The chain carries TRBV5-4 and TRBJ1-3; D call uncertain. Trimming removed 4 bases at V and 4 bases at J, with 18 bases between. The CDR3 length is 16 residues. Germline V gene lookup returns CDR1 SGHNT and CDR2 YYREEE (reference sequence).

V and J are TRBV11-2 and TRBJ2-5; tentatively, D is TRBD2 (5 bases). There are 13 residues in the CDR3. The ends were cut back, 2 bases at V and 2 bases at J, with 6 bases in the middle. Germline values: CDR1 SGHAT, CDR2 FQNNGV. CDR3 bases: TGTGCCAGCAGCTTAACTAGTCAAGAGACCCAGTACTTC. Translation: CASSLTSQETQYF.

The chain combines TRBV11-1 with TRBJ2-2; tentatively, D is TRBD1 or TRBD2 (5 bases each). Germline CDR1 and CDR2: SGHAT and FQDESV (reference sequence). The CDR3 is made up of 15 amino acids. Trimming left V 5 bases short and J 5 bases short, with 15 bases between. The DNA for the CDR3 is TGTGCCAGCAGCACCCGGGACCTCTCTACCGGGGAGCTGTTTTTT. Encoded protein: CASSTRDLSTGELFF.

The sample holds one count of this clone. This CDR3 reads CSVEWGVADTQYF. The CDR3 DNA reads as TGCAGCGTTGAATGGGGAGTAGCAGATACGCAGTATTTT. This rearrangement joins TRBV29-1 to TRBJ2-3, with D tentatively TRBD2 (5 bases). CDR1 is SQVTM, CDR2 ANQGSEA, per germline. CDR3 size: 13 residues. V was cut by 2 bases and J by 4 bases, with 10 bases left in between.

This chain links TRBV9 with TRBJ2-3; D might be TRBD2 (6 bases). Deletions cut 0 bases from V and 1 base from J, with 12 bases between. CDR1 and CDR2 (germline): SGDLS, YYNGEE. The CDR3 is 16 residues long. The CDR3: CASSVVSWGGTDTQYF. Here the CDR3 DNA reads TGTGCCAGCAGCGTAGTCTCCTGGGGGGGCACAGATACGCAGTATTTT.

V gene TRBV30 combines with J gene TRBJ2-6, with no clear D. Germline CDR1 reads GTSNPN; CDR2 reads SVGIG (reference sequence). The CDR3 is 13 residues long. Trimming left V 4 bases short and J 2 bases short, with 6 bases between. CDR3 residues: CAWKRAGANVLTF. The CDR3 nucleotides are TGTGCCTGGAAAAGGGCTGGGGCCAACGTCCTGACTTTC.

This clone was observed once. The rearrangement uses TRBV28 and TRBJ2-7, with 9 bases identical to TRBD1. Losses at the gene ends were 7 bases for V and 3 bases for J; bases not matched to a gene: 10. The germline gives CDR1 MDHEN, CDR2 SYDVKM. This CDR3 contains 15 residues. This CDR3 reads CASTQPGQGNYEQYF. CDR3 coding DNA: TGTGCCAGCACACAACCGGGACAGGGAAACTACGAGCAGTACTTC.

The chain carries TRBV6-1 and TRBJ1-5; D ambiguous. Trimming took 7 bases from V and 3 from J, leaving 16 bases between them. This CDR3 region has 15 residues. Germline V CDR1 and CDR2: MNHNS, SASEGT. The CDR3: CASNGNRRSNQPQHF. The CDR3 nucleotides read TGTGCCAGCAACGGAAATCGGAGGTCCAATCAGCCCCAGCATTTT.

The CDR3 sequence: CASSARDRRGNTIYF. In DNA, the CDR3 is TGTGCCAGTAGTGCCCGGGACAGGCGAGGAAACACCATATATTTT. The chain recombines TRBV19 with TRBJ1-3; 8 bases are a match to TRBD1. CDR3 length: 15 amino acids. Looked up from germline, CDR1 is LNHDA and CDR2 is SQIVND (reference sequence). Losses at the gene ends were 5 bases for V and 4 bases for J; bases not matched to a gene: 7.

This rearrangement joins TRBV28 to TRBJ2-4; no definite D call. The CDR3 extends over 15 amino acids. The V and J ends lost 5 bases and 0 bases respectively, with 11 bases between them. In germline, CDR1 is MDHEN, CDR2 SYDVKM. CDR3 amino acids: CASSQVGLAKNIQYF. The CDR3 region has the DNA TGTGCCAGCAGTCAGGTGGGGTTAGCCAAAAACATTCAGTACTTC.

The genes are TRBV19 and TRBJ1-5, with a tentative D call TRBD1 (6 bases). V lost 6 bases to trimming and J lost 2 bases, with 11 bases between them. CDR1 and CDR2 (germline): LNHDA, SQIVND (reference sequence). The CDR3 covers 14 residues. In nucleotides, the CDR3 is TGTGCCAGTAGCGCCGCAGGGGGCAATCAGCCCCAGCATTTT. Residues: CASSAAGGNQPQHF.

The chain couples TRBV10-2 to TRBJ2-1; D uncertain. From germline, CDR1 is WSHSY and CDR2 SAAADI. V dropped 4 bases and J dropped 8 bases, with 12 bases sitting between them. The CDR3 loop spans 13 amino acids. Written as DNA, the CDR3 is TGCGCCAGCAGTGGACAAAATTCCGATGAGCAGTTCTTC. Translation: CASSGQNSDEQFF.

The chain combines TRBV2 with TRBJ2-7; D not resolved. Germline assignment: CDR1 SNHLY and CDR2 FYNNEI. Between the trimmed V and J ends, which lost 7 bases and 0 bases, there was a span of 10 bases. The CDR3 totals 13 residues. This chain's CDR3 is CASTWTISYEQYF. DNA of the CDR3: TGTGCCAGCACCTGGACCATCTCCTACGAGCAGTACTTC.

The rearrangement joins TRBV27 to TRBJ2-7, with 10 bases matching TRBD1. The CDR3 sequence is 15 residues long. V lost 6 bases to trimming and J lost 2 bases; unmatched junction nucleotides: 7. Germline CDR1 is MNHEY and CDR2 is SMNVEV (reference sequence). CDR3 nucleotide sequence: TGTGCCAGCAGGGACAGGGGGAGGGTCCCCTACGAGCAGTACTTC. As protein: CASRDRGRVPYEQYF.

The CDR3 sequence: CASSDPQGFSNQPQHF. CDR3 coding DNA: TGTGCCAGCAGTGATCCTCAGGGGTTTAGCAATCAGCCCCAGCATTTT. The chain links TRBV28 to TRBJ1-5, with D maybe TRBD1 (6 bases). CDR3 size: 16 residues. Germline V CDR1 and CDR2: MDHEN, SYDVKM. The V end was cut by 5 bases, the J end by 0 bases, with 14 bases between. Complete variable domain (other parts from reference TRBV28 and TRBJ1-5): DVKVTQSSRYLVKRTGEKVFLECVQDMDHENMFWYRQDPGLGLRLIYFSYDVKMKEKGDIPEGYSVSREKKERFSLILESASTNQTSMYLCASSDPQGFSNQPQHFGDGTRLSIL.

The J gene is TRBJ1-2, the V gene TRBV27; 9 nucleotides agree with TRBD1. J lost 7 bases, V lost 5 bases, and 8 bases had no gene match. Looked up from germline, CDR1 is MNHEY and CDR2 is SMNVEV (reference sequence). This CDR3 contains 14 residues. CDR3 amino acids: CASSPRQGVTGYTF. CDR3 DNA: TGTGCCAGCAGTCCAAGACAGGGGGTAACTGGCTACACCTTC.

The chain uses TRBV27 and TRBJ2-3; D might be TRBD1 or TRBD2, each matching 5 bases. Trimming left V 6 bases short and J 4 bases short, with 11 bases between. CDR3 size: 13 residues. Germline CDR1 MNHEY, CDR2 SMNVEV (reference sequence). The CDR3 reads CASRGENSDTQYF. The CDR3 nucleotides are TGTGCCAGCAGGGGGGAAAATTCAGATACGCAGTATTTT.

The rearrangement joins TRBV5-1 to TRBJ2-7; TRBD1 aligns across 8 bases. Looked up from germline, CDR1 is SGHRS and CDR2 is YFSETQ. V shed 2 bases, J shed 2 bases, and the junction held 9 bases outside the gene matches. The CDR3 consists of 16 residues. The CDR3 DNA sequence: TGCGCCAGCAGCTTTATTCCGGGACAGGATCCCTACGAGCAGTACTTC. Residues: CASSFIPGQDPYEQYF. Looking up the rest from reference TRBV5-1 and TRBJ2-7 gives the full variable domain: KAGVTQTPRYLIKTRGQQVTLSCSPISGHRSVSWYQQTPGQGLQFLFEYFSETQRNKGNFPGRFSGRQFSNSRSEMNVSTLELGDSALYLCASSFIPGQDPYEQYFGPGTRLTVT.